These 26 T cell receptor beta chains were sequenced from one sample in a study of T-cell memory formation after mild COVID-19. Using its own MiXCR run on the 5' RACE reads, TCRdb lists one record per CDR3 protein. Altogether about half a million distinct CDR3 sequences are present, about 18% being singletons, with the ten largest covering roughly 12%. The specimen was PBMCs or a T cell subset sorted from them (not recorded which). The receptors here all came from an adult woman who had mild COVID-19 (a few samples of this study predate the infection). Cell type and time point are not known.

V gene TRBV12-3 or TRBV12-4 combines with J gene TRBJ1-2; 10 positions match TRBD1. The CDR3 totals 14 residues. V lost 10 bases, J lost 6 bases, and 11 bases stayed unmatched. The CDR3 region has the DNA TGTGCCACCTCACTAGGGGGGACAGGGGATGGCTACACCTTC. It specifies CATSLGGTGDGYTF.

The rearrangement links TRBV7-6 to TRBJ2-2; 9 bases line up with TRBD2. The V gene end was trimmed by 5 bases and the J gene end by 6 bases; junction bases not matched to a gene: 13. The CDR3 is 17 amino acids. The V gene's germline CDR1 is SGHVS and CDR2 FNYEAQ. The CDR3, as DNA: TGTGCCAGCAGCCCCCAGCGCGGGAGGGCAAAATCCGGGGAGCTGTTTTTT. It yields the protein CASSPQRGRAKSGELFF.

The chain links TRBV3-1 to TRBJ2-7, with D perhaps TRBD1 or TRBD2 (5 bases each). Germline lookup yields CDR1 LGHDT and CDR2 YNNKEL (reference sequence). The CDR3 has 13 amino acids. V lost 9 bases and J lost 5, with 17 bases in between. CDR3 coding DNA: TGTGCCAGTAAGGGACCCCCGGGAAACGAGCAGTACTTC. Translation: CASKGPPGNEQYF.

This sequence joins TRBV6-5 and TRBJ2-7; TRBD1 agrees at 9 bases. Germline assignment: CDR1 MNHEY and CDR2 SVGAGI. The V and J ends lost 6 bases and 1 base, in that order; junction bases with no gene match: 4. The CDR3 spans 14 residues. The CDR3 spells CASRFGTGSYEQYF. CDR3 bases: TGTGCCAGCAGGTTCGGGACAGGGTCCTACGAGCAGTACTTC.

The V gene is TRBV5-1, the J gene TRBJ1-1, with D unclear. The V and J ends lost 1 base and 4 bases respectively, with 8 bases between them. This CDR3 region has 13 residues. Per germline, CDR1 SGHRS and CDR2 YFSETQ. The CDR3 bases are TGCGCCAGCAGCTTGTTAGCGAGCACTGAAGCTTTCTTT. It yields the protein CASSLLASTEAFF.

This clonotype was seen a few times. The rearrangement uses TRBV7-6 and TRBJ2-5, with D hard to call. Germline values: CDR1 SGHVS, CDR2 FNYEAQ. The CDR3 loop spans 12 amino acids. Trimming stripped 5 bases from V and 5 bases from J, with 9 bases between. The CDR3 DNA reads as TGTGCCAGCAGCACCATGTGGGAGACCCAGTACTTC. Translation: CASSTMWETQYF. The full variable domain, with the rest looked up from reference TRBV7-6 and TRBJ2-5, is GAGVSQSPRYKVTKRGQDVALRCDPISGHVSLYWYRQALGQGPEFLTYFNYEAQQDKSGLPNDRFSAERPEGSISTLTIQRTEQRDSAMYRCASSTMWETQYFGPGTRLLVL.

The chain recombines TRBV6-1 with TRBJ1-2; TRBD1 matches at 7 bases. Germline V gives CDR1 MNHNS, CDR2 SASEGT. The CDR3 is 16 amino acids. Germline trimming cut 5 bases from V and 0 bases from J; bases unmatched to any gene: 9. The CDR3 is CASSRRDSLANYGYTF. CDR3 in DNA: TGTGCCAGCAGTCGCCGGGACAGCCTCGCTAACTATGGCTACACCTTC.

The gene calls are TRBV19 and TRBJ2-1; 10 nucleotides align to TRBD1. CDR1 and CDR2 from the germline V gene are LNHDA and SQIVND (reference sequence). The trim removed 5 bases at V and 4 bases at J, leaving 5 bases unmatched. The CDR3 is made up of 15 amino acids. The CDR3 is CASSAGTGDYNEQFF. DNA of the CDR3: TGTGCCAGTAGTGCCGGGACAGGGGATTACAATGAGCAGTTCTTC.

The rearrangement links TRBV9 to TRBJ2-6; tentative D call: TRBD2 (5 bases). Trimming removed 1 base at V and 0 bases at J, with 14 bases between. The CDR3 contains 18 residues. Germline CDR1 reads SGDLS; CDR2 reads YYNGEE. DNA for the CDR3: TGTGCCAGCAGCGTAAATTCCCGGGAACTCTCTGGGGCCAACGTCCTGACTTTC. Amino acids: CASSVNSRELSGANVLTF.

This clonotype was observed at least ten times. V is TRBV20-1 and J is TRBJ2-7; weak D call: TRBD1 (5 bases). CDR1 and CDR2 (germline): DFQATT, SNEGSKA (reference sequence). The V end lost 1 base, the J end lost 3 bases, and 16 bases lay between the germline ends. This CDR3 region has 15 residues. CDR3 nucleotide sequence: TGCAGTGCTAGAGTTCAATCCCCAGGGAACTACGAGCAGTACTTC. It specifies CSARVQSPGNYEQYF.

This CDR3 reads CASSWGTPRPYPESTDTQYF. The CDR3 DNA follows: TGTGCCAGCAGTTGGGGGACTCCAAGGCCCTACCCAGAAAGCACAGATACGCAGTATTTT. This rearrangement joins TRBV6-5 to TRBJ2-3; maybe TRBD2 (6 bases). This CDR3 is built from 20 residues. In germline, CDR1 is MNHEY, CDR2 SVGAGI. V was pared by 4 bases and J by 0 bases, with 26 bases between.

This chain joins TRBV12-3 or TRBV12-4 and TRBJ2-3; D is ambiguous. Trimming shortened V by 2 bases and J by 0 bases, and 9 bases separated the two germline ends. The CDR3 contains 15 residues. The CDR3: CASSLRPTSTDTQYF. CDR3 DNA: TGTGCCAGCAGTTTAAGGCCAACTAGCACAGATACGCAGTATTTT.

This sequence joins TRBV15 and TRBJ1-5; 7 bases map to TRBD1. The CDR3 has 14 amino acids. The V and J ends lost 3 bases and 3 bases, in that order; junction bases with no gene match: 2. The V gene's germline CDR1 is LNHNV and CDR2 YYDKDF (reference sequence). DNA of the CDR3: TGTGCCACCAGCAGTGGACAGGACAATCAGCCCCAGCATTTT. This encodes CATSSGQDNQPQHF.

This chain links TRBV12-3 or TRBV12-4 with TRBJ1-1; D might be TRBD1 (5 bases). This CDR3 comprises 12 residues. The germline V and J ends were trimmed by 7 bases and 6 bases, with 12 bases remaining between them. The DNA of the CDR3 is TGTGCCAGCACCGTGTGGGGGGCTGAAGCTTTCTTT. Protein sequence: CASTVWGAEAFF.

This clonotype came up a few times. The gene calls are TRBV20-1 and TRBJ1-2, with D perhaps TRBD1 (5 bases). V shed 6 bases and J shed 2 bases, with 10 bases lying between them. Per the germline V gene, CDR1 is DFQATT and CDR2 is SNEGSKA (reference sequence). This CDR3 has 12 amino acids. The CDR3 coding sequence is TGCAGTGCCGAATGGGGCAACTATGGCTACACCTTC. Its protein is CSAEWGNYGYTF.

This chain links TRBV15 with TRBJ1-1; 7 positions match TRBD1. V lost 1 base to trimming and J lost 3 bases; unmatched junction nucleotides: 5. The CDR3 spans 15 residues. Germline V lookup: CDR1 LNHNV, CDR2 YYDKDF (reference sequence). CDR3 sequence: CATSRAQGGDTEAFF. In DNA form, the CDR3 reads TGTGCCACCAGCAGAGCGCAGGGGGGAGACACTGAAGCTTTCTTT.

The genes are TRBV12-3 or TRBV12-4 and TRBJ1-2; D is possibly TRBD1 (6 bases). The CDR3 runs 12 residues. V lost 2 bases to trimming and J lost 8 bases, with 9 bases between them. DNA for the CDR3: TGTGCCAGCAGTTTATACAGGGAAGGCTACACCTTC. It translates to CASSLYREGYTF.

This clonotype has just a few counts. This rearrangement joins TRBV4-2 to TRBJ1-1; possible D gene TRBD1, 6 bases. Germline V gene data show CDR1 as LGHNA and CDR2 as YNFKEQ. The CDR3 is 16 residues long. Trimming shortened V by 8 bases and J by 0 bases, and 19 bases separated the two germline ends. The CDR3 protein is CASLERAGHLNTEAFF. The CDR3 DNA is TGTGCCAGCCTAGAACGGGCGGGACACCTGAACACTGAAGCTTTCTTT.

This clonotype appeared a single time. This chain uses TRBV11-2 with TRBJ2-7; D is undetermined. This CDR3 has 13 residues. CDR1 is SGHAT, CDR2 FQNNGV, per germline. Trimming stripped 5 bases from V and 3 bases from J, with 11 bases between. The DNA for the CDR3 is TGTGCCAGCAGCGAGAATAGATACTACGAGCAGTACTTC. It encodes CASSENRYYEQYF. The variable domain in full, with the rest retrieved from reference TRBV11-2 and TRBJ2-7, is EAGVAQSPRYKIIEKRQSVAFWCNPISGHATLYWYQQILGQGPKLLIQFQNNGVVDDSQLPKDRFSAERLKGVDSTLKIQPAKLEDSAVYLCASSENRYYEQYFGPGTRLTVT.

This clonotype was seen many times. The CDR3: CASSLGHANTEAFF. CDR3 DNA sequence: TGTGCCAGCAGCCTGGGACACGCGAACACTGAAGCTTTCTTT. V is TRBV3-1 and J is TRBJ1-1; TRBD1 might be the D (6 bases). Germline CDR1 LGHDT, CDR2 YNNKEL (reference sequence). The germline V and J ends were trimmed by 4 bases and 1 base, with 10 bases remaining between them. This CDR3 contains 14 residues.

This clonotype has a handful of counts. The CDR3 here is CASSQDQGEEQFF. The CDR3 DNA reads as TGCGCCAGCAGCCAAGACCAGGGGGAAGAGCAGTTCTTC. This rearrangement joins TRBV4-1 to TRBJ2-1; 7 nucleotides agree with TRBD1. The CDR3 runs 13 residues. Germline V lookup: CDR1 MGHRA, CDR2 YSYEKL. Trimming took 0 bases from V and 10 from J; bases not matched to a gene: 3.

CDR3 DNA sequence: TGTGCCAGCAGCCCCCGCCTAGCGGGGACCACAGATACGCAGTATTTT. Its translation: CASSPRLAGTTDTQYF. The rearrangement links TRBV7-7 to TRBJ2-3, with 9 bases aligning to TRBD2. CDR1 and CDR2 from the germline V gene are SSHAT and FNYEAQ (reference sequence). V dropped 5 bases and J dropped 2; count of bases not matched to a gene: 8. The CDR3 is 16 residues long.

This clonotype was counted at least ten times. V gene TRBV7-2 combines with J gene TRBJ2-3; 14 bases match TRBD2. The V gene's germline CDR1 is SGHTA and CDR2 FQGNSA. There are 20 residues in the CDR3. Trimming at V came to 4 bases and at J to 2 bases, leaving 14 bases not matched to a gene. The CDR3 DNA follows: TGTGCCAGCAGCTCCAAAATCCAACGGACTAGCGGGGGGTCCACAGATACGCAGTATTTT. It translates to CASSSKIQRTSGGSTDTQYF.

This clonotype has just a few counts. The chain links TRBV5-1 to TRBJ2-3; 7 bases map to TRBD2. The CDR3 extends over 17 amino acids. CDR1 and CDR2 from the germline V gene are SGHRS and YFSETQ. V lost 0 bases to trimming and J lost 2 bases; unmatched junction nucleotides: 9. The CDR3 coding sequence is TGCGCCAGCAGCTTGGGCAGCGGGGTGACGGACACAGATACGCAGTATTTT. Protein: CASSLGSGVTDTDTQYF.

This clonotype showed up many times. The rearrangement uses TRBV24-1 and TRBJ1-5, with unresolved D. V lost 8 bases, J lost 5 bases, and 6 bases lay in between. The V gene's germline CDR1 is KGHDR and CDR2 SFDVKD. There are 11 residues in the CDR3. The CDR3 nucleotides are TGTGCCACCACCGGGTATCAGCCCCAGCATTTT. Encoded protein: CATTGYQPQHF.

Written as DNA, the CDR3 is TGCGCCAGCAGCCAAGATTCGACAAATTACAATGAGCAGTTCTTC. It codes for CASSQDSTNYNEQFF. The chain carries TRBV4-3 and TRBJ2-1; D ambiguous. Trimming pared 0 bases from V and 4 bases from J, leaving 10 bases between. There are 15 residues in the CDR3. The germline CDR1 and CDR2 sequences are LGHNA and YSLEER.